The entry that follows covers one TCR beta chain sequence. Its antigen is not identified. A much larger clone differs by one base, so this may be a read error. This CDR3 fails to terminate in the conserved phenylalanine or tryptophan, so it likely reflects a read error. The source of the sample is a study of regulatory T cells in long-lasting Graves disease. Stated time point: persistent/refractory GD, antithyroid drugs over 5 years with positive TRAb. The TCR library used RNA extracted from PBMCs. HTBI primers from iRepertoire and Arm-PCR of CDR3 regions yielded the TCR beta libraries. MiXCR, applied by TCRdb to the multiplex PCR reads, yields one record per CDR3 protein. The sample has approximately 400,000 distinct CDR3 sequences; less than 30% are singletons. Trimming stripped 4 bases from V and 4 bases from J, with 13 bases between. Germline CDR1 is SGHAT and CDR2 is FQNNGV. The CDR3 covers 15 residues.

Study-level findings and limits: Comparison showed that persistent patients shared more public clonotypes (about 2,700) than new patients (approximately 1,000). The TCR repertoire of persistent Graves' patients was less diverse than that of newly diagnosed ones. There were preferences for TRBV28, TRBJ1-2 and TRBJ2-5 in persistent disease.

This receptor was obtained from a woman in her thirties or forties with Graves disease. Here the sequenced sample was peripheral blood mononuclear cells (PBMCs), taken when the disease was refractory, from a patient treated with antithyroid drugs. The rearrangement uses TRBV11-2 and TRBJ2-2; D tentatively reads TRBD1 or TRBD2 (6 bases each). The CDR3 loop is CASSYLRGGTGELFL. For the CDR3, the DNA is TGTGCCAGCAGCTACCTCAGGGGAGGCACCGGGGAGCTGTTTCTT.